These 22 T cell receptor beta chains were sequenced from one sample in a study of Ad26.COV2.S vaccination and SARS-CoV-2 variants. Some clones are missing from TCRdb's copy, which holds only in-frame ones; the method was immunoSEQ multiplex PCR. This table holds a few hundred thousand clones, 75% to 90% found once. Stated treatment: 19 received Ad26.COV2.S at low or high dose, single or two shots; several received placebo; per-sample allocation not given. Day 63 after the first vaccine or placebo injection was the time point for sampling. Sequenced material: peripheral blood, taken in a trial of Ad26.COV2.S vaccine versus placebo. These receptors were taken from a person between 18 and 65 years old who received the Ad26.COV2.S COVID-19 vaccine or a placebo.

The chain uses TRBV3-1 (or the pseudogene TRBV3-2) and TRBJ1-2, with D possibly being TRBD1 (6 bases). Germline assignment: CDR1 LGHDT and CDR2 YNNKEL (reference sequence). CDR3 size: 14 residues. With 4 bases removed from V and 8 bases from J, the gap between germline ends came to 17 bases. The CDR3, as DNA: TGTGCCAGCAGCCCCAGGGGTGTTCTGGGAGGCTACACCTTC. Its protein is CASSPRGVLGGYTF.

This sequence joins TRBV4-1 and TRBJ2-3, with 11 bases lining up with TRBD2. After removal of 6 bases from V and 3 bases from J, the junction contained 11 bases not matched to a gene. The CDR3 loop spans 17 amino acids. CDR1 MGHRA and CDR2 YSYEKL come from the germline V gene. CDR3 coding DNA: TGCGCCAGCAGGTCCCGCACTAGCGGGGGTTGGACAGATACGCAGTATTTT. Translating it yields CASRSRTSGGWTDTQYF.

This clone was counted only a few times. The rearrangement uses TRBV30 and TRBJ1-5, with TRBD1 identical over 8 bases. The CDR3 length is 13 residues. The V and J ends lost 5 bases and 4 bases, in that order; junction bases with no gene match: 4. Per germline, CDR1 GTSNPN and CDR2 SVGIG (reference sequence). This chain's CDR3 is CAWGQGGNQPQHF. CDR3 sequence (DNA): TGTGCCTGGGGACAGGGAGGGAATCAGCCCCAGCATTTT.

The CDR3, as DNA: TGTGCCAGCTCCACCGGGGGGGGGCATCGCGAGCAGTACTTC. Its translation is CASSTGGGHREQYF. This chain connects TRBV19 to TRBJ2-7, with TRBD2 matching over 8 bases. The CDR3 extends over 14 amino acids. Trimming took 9 bases from V and 6 from J; bases not matched to a gene: 13. The germline CDR1 and CDR2 sequences are LNHDA and SQIVND (reference sequence). Together with reference TRBV19 and TRBJ2-7, the CDR3 gives the full variable domain: DGGITQSPKYLFRKEGQNVTLSCEQNLNHDAMYWYRQDPGQGLRLIYYSQIVNDFQKGDIAEGYSVSREKKESFPLTVTSAQKNPTAFYLCASSTGGGHREQYFGPGTRLTVT.

The V call is TRBV7-9, the J call TRBJ2-1; the D gene is possibly TRBD1 (5 bases). This CDR3 has 14 amino acids. V gave up 0 bases and J gave up 6 bases, with 9 bases separating them. Germline V CDR1 and CDR2: SEHNR, FQNEAQ (reference sequence). The CDR3 nucleotides read TGTGCCAGCAGCTTAGCCCTTCAGGGCAATGAGCAGTTCTTC. It encodes CASSLALQGNEQFF.

CDR3 sequence reads: CASSQETVLGNSPLHF. The CDR3 nucleotides read TGTGCCAGCAGCCAAGAAACAGTACTTGGGAATTCACCCCTCCACTTT. The rearrangement links TRBV3-1 (or the pseudogene TRBV3-2) to TRBJ1-6; D unresolved. The germline V gene encodes CDR1 LGHDT and CDR2 YNNKEL (reference sequence). CDR3 length: 16 amino acids. V was clipped by 0 bases and J by 7 bases, with 13 bases between them.

J is TRBJ2-3 and V is TRBV4-3; 10 positions match TRBD2. CDR3 size: 21 residues. V lost 1 base and J lost 0; bases outside the gene matches: 16. Germline values: CDR1 LGHNA, CDR2 YSLEER. The CDR3: CASSQGWTSGVGPSSTDTQYF. DNA of the CDR3: TGCGCCAGCAGCCAAGGGTGGACTAGCGGCGTTGGCCCCTCTAGCACAGATACGCAGTATTTT.

In its sample, this clone was seen once. In DNA, the CDR3 is TGTGCCAGCTCACCACCTGACCCTAGCACAGATACGCAGTATTTT. Translating gives CASSPPDPSTDTQYF. This chain uses TRBV18 with TRBJ2-3; no definite D call. Germline V gives CDR1 KGHSH, CDR2 LQKENI. CDR3 length: 15 amino acids. The ends were cut back, 0 bases at V and 0 bases at J, with 7 bases in the middle. Variable domain in full (rest from reference TRBV18 and TRBJ2-3): NAGVMQNPRHLVRRRGQEARLRCSPMKGHSHVYWYRQLPEEGLKFMVYLQKENIIDESGMPKERFSAEFPKEGPSILRIQQVVRGDSAAYFCASSPPDPSTDTQYFGPGTRLTVL.

The rearrangement joins TRBV5-1 to TRBJ2-2, with TRBD2 identical over 9 bases. The J segment lost 1 base and the V segment lost 5 bases, leaving 0 bases of the junction unmatched. Germline V lookup: CDR1 SGHRS, CDR2 YFSETQ. The CDR3 totals 14 residues. CDR3 sequence (DNA): TGCGCCAGCAGGCGGGAGGGGAACACCGGGGAGCTGTTTTTT. Its protein product is CASRREGNTGELFF. Combining the CDR3 with reference TRBV5-1 and TRBJ2-2 gives the whole variable domain KAGVTQTPRYLIKTRGQQVTLSCSPISGHRSVSWYQQTPGQGLQFLFEYFSETQRNKGNFPGRFSGRQFSNSRSEMNVSTLELGDSALYLCASRREGNTGELFFGEGSRLTVL.

The chain employs TRBV11-3 and TRBJ2-5, with TRBD2 matching 8 bases. This CDR3 has 16 residues. The J segment lost 3 bases and the V segment lost 5 bases, leaving 11 bases of the junction unmatched. Germline-derived CDR1 and CDR2 are SGHNT and YENEEA. CDR3 in DNA: TGTGCCAGCAGCCCCCGAGCGGGGGCCGCCGAAGAGACCCAGTACTTC. The encoded protein is CASSPRAGAAEETQYF.

This rearrangement joins TRBV12-3 or TRBV12-4 to TRBJ2-7; 8 bases agree with TRBD2. The CDR3 runs 13 residues. The V gene end was trimmed by 6 bases and the J gene end by 2 bases; junction bases not matched to a gene: 3. CDR3 coding DNA: TGTGCCAGCAGGCGGGGGGTGGCCTACGAGCAGTACTTC. Protein product: CASRRGVAYEQYF.

The genes are TRBV29-1 and TRBJ2-3; TRBD2 agrees at 8 bases. Germline assignment: CDR1 SQVTM and CDR2 ANQGSEA. V lost 4 bases, J lost 0 bases, and 3 bases stayed unmatched. CDR3 length: 14 amino acids. The CDR3 bases are TGCAGCGTTGGACTAGCGACCAGCACAGATACGCAGTATTTT. This translates into CSVGLATSTDTQYF.

CDR3 sequence reads: CSVEGTSGGEFRETQYF. The CDR3 DNA follows: TGCAGCGTTGAAGGGACTAGCGGGGGCGAATTCAGAGAGACCCAGTACTTC. The chain joins TRBV29-1 to TRBJ2-5; 13 bases agree with TRBD2. CDR1 and CDR2 from the germline V gene are SQVTM and ANQGSEA. The V segment lost 1 base and the J segment 4 bases; nucleotides outside the gene matches: 9. This CDR3 is built from 17 residues. Full variable domain (outside the CDR3, taken from reference TRBV29-1 and TRBJ2-5): SAVISQKPSRDICQRGTSLTIQCQVDSQVTMMFWYRQQPGQSLTLIATANQGSEATYESGFVIDKFPISRPNLTFSTLTVSNMSPEDSSIYLCSVEGTSGGEFRETQYFGPGTRLLVL.

The chain combines TRBV19 with TRBJ2-1; TRBD2 matches at 10 bases. The CDR3 runs to 15 residues. Trimming took 4 bases from V and 8 from J; bases not matched to a gene: 8. The germline gives CDR1 LNHDA, CDR2 SQIVND (reference sequence). CDR3 in amino acids: CASSRVPSGSHEQFF. Written as DNA, the CDR3 is TGTGCCAGTAGTAGGGTCCCTAGCGGGAGCCATGAGCAGTTCTTC.

The V gene is TRBV15, the J gene TRBJ2-7; unclear D gene. V was clipped by 1 base and J by 0 bases, with 10 bases between them. CDR3 size: 15 residues. Per germline, CDR1 LNHNV and CDR2 YYDKDF (reference sequence). In DNA form, the CDR3 reads TGTGCCACCAGCAGAGTACCCGAGAGCTCCTACGAGCAGTACGTC. It is translated as CATSRVPESSYEQYV.

This chain joins TRBV4-3 and TRBJ1-2; TRBD1 agrees at 7 bases. Germline V lookup: CDR1 LGHNA, CDR2 YSLEER. J gave up 6 bases and V 0 bases, and 4 bases lay outside the gene matches. There are 14 residues in the CDR3. The CDR3 DNA sequence: TGCGCCAGCAGCCAAGACCAGGGGGGTGATGGCTACACCTTC. It codes for CASSQDQGGDGYTF.

The V call is TRBV4-1, the J call TRBJ2-5; 7 bases agree with TRBD2. In germline, CDR1 is MGHRA, CDR2 YSYEKL. The length of the CDR3 is 14 residues. The V and J ends lost 2 bases and 5 bases, in that order; junction bases with no gene match: 5. CDR3 protein: CASSQRGGRETQYF. Written as DNA, the CDR3 is TGCGCCAGCAGCCAAAGGGGAGGGAGGGAGACCCAGTACTTC.

J is TRBJ1-5 and V is TRBV7-2; D is perhaps TRBD1 (5 bases). CDR1 and CDR2 (germline): SGHTA, FQGNSA. V lost 11 bases, J lost 0 bases, and 11 bases lay in between. The CDR3 contains 13 residues. In nucleotides, the CDR3 is TGTGCCGGGGCGGAAAATAGCAATCAGCCCCAGCATTTT. Translated: CAGAENSNQPQHF.

The V gene is TRBV6-5, the J gene TRBJ1-2, with D perhaps TRBD1 (5 bases). The CDR3 has 13 amino acids. Trimming shortened V by 8 bases and J by 4 bases, and 14 bases separated the two germline ends. Germline assignment: CDR1 MNHEY and CDR2 SVGAGI. CDR3 in amino acids: CASGPSGLYGYTF. The CDR3 DNA sequence: TGTGCCAGCGGGCCTTCGGGGCTCTATGGCTACACCTTC.

Regarding this clone: The sample holds other DNA sequences that translate to the same CDR3. The chain joins TRBV3-1 (or the pseudogene TRBV3-2) to TRBJ2-3; D could derive from TRBD1 or TRBD2 (5 bases each). The V gene's germline CDR1 is LGHDT and CDR2 YNNKEL (reference sequence). There are 13 residues in the CDR3. The ends were cut back, 1 base at V and 6 bases at J, with 8 bases in the middle. The CDR3 region has the DNA TGTGCCAGCAGCCAAGGAGGGGCGGATACGCAGTATTTT. As protein: CASSQGGADTQYF.

This chain uses TRBV7-6 with TRBJ2-3, with D possibly matching TRBD2 (6 bases). Between the trimmed V and J ends, which lost 7 bases and 4 bases, there was a span of 18 bases. The germline V gene has CDR1 SGHVS and CDR2 FNYEAQ. The CDR3 has 15 amino acids. The chain's CDR3 is CASTTSLTGADTQYF. The CDR3 DNA sequence: TGTGCCAGCACTACTAGTTTAACGGGGGCAGATACGCAGTATTTT.

J is TRBJ2-7 and V is TRBV6-2 or TRBV6-3, with 8 bases fitting TRBD2. Germline V gene sequence: CDR1 MNHEY, CDR2 SVGEGT. Unmatched junction bases numbered 5, after V lost 2 bases and J lost 2 bases. This CDR3 is built from 15 residues. CDR3 protein: CASSYGLAGPYEQYV. The CDR3 DNA reads TGTGCCAGCAGTTACGGGCTAGCGGGCCCCTACGAGCAGTACGTC.